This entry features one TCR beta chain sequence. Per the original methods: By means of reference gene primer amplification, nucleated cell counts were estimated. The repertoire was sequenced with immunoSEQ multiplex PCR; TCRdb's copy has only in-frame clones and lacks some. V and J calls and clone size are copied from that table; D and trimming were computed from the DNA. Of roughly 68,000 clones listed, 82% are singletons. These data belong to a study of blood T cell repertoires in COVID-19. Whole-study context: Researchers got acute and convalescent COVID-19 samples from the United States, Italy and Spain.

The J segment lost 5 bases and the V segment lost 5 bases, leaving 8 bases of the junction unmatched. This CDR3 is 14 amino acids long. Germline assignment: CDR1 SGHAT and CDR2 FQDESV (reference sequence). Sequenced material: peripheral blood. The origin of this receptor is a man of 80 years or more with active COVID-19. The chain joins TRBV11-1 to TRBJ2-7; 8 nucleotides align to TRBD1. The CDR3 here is CASSPGRGPNEQYF. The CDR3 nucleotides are TGTGCCAGCAGCCCCGGCAGGGGGCCCAACGAGCAGTACTTC.